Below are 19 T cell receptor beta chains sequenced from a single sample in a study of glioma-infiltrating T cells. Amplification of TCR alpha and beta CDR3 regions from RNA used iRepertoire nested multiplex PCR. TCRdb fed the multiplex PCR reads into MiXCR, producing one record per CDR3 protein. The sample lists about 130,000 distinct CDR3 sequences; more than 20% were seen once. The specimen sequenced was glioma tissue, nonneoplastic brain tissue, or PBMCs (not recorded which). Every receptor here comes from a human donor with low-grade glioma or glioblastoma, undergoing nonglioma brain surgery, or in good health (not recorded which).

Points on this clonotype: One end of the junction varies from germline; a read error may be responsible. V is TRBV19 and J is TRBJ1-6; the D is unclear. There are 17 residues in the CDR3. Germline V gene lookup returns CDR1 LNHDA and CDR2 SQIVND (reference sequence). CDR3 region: CASSIGLLSSYNSPLNF. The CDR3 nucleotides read TGTGCCAGTAGTATAGGACTTCTAAGCTCCTATAATTCACCCCTCAACTTT.

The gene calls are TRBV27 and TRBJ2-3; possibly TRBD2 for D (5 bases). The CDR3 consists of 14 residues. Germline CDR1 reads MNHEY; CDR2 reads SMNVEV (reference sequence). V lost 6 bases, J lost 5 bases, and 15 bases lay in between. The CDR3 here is CASRDRAREDTQYF. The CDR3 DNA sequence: TGTGCCAGCAGAGATCGGGCCCGGGAAGATACGCAGTATTTT.

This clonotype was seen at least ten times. CDR3 protein: CSAVPGQGGYEQYF. CDR3 coding DNA: TGCAGTGCTGTCCCGGGACAGGGGGGTTACGAGCAGTACTTC. This chain joins TRBV20-1 and TRBJ2-7; 11 positions match TRBD1. CDR1 and CDR2 (germline): DFQATT, SNEGSKA (reference sequence). Trimming removed 5 bases from V and 4 bases from J; junction bases left unmatched: 7. The CDR3 loop spans 14 amino acids.

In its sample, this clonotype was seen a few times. CDR3 region: CAISDRTSGANNEQFF. The CDR3 DNA follows: TGTGCCATCAGTGATCGCACTAGCGGGGCGAACAATGAGCAGTTCTTC. The chain has TRBV10-3 and TRBJ2-1; 10 bases line up with TRBD2. The length of the CDR3 is 16 residues. The V gene end was trimmed by 3 bases and the J gene end by 5 bases; junction bases not matched to a gene: 7. Germline CDR1 reads ENHRY; CDR2 reads SYGVKD.

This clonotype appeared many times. The CDR3 coding sequence is TGTGCCAGCAGCTCCCGCGGACAGGCTGACGAGCAGTACTTC. Translation gives CASSSRGQADEQYF. The chain couples TRBV7-2 to TRBJ2-7; 7 bases are shared with TRBD1. CDR3 length equals 14 residues. The J segment lost 5 bases and the V segment lost 4 bases, leaving 8 bases of the junction unmatched. Germline V gene lookup returns CDR1 SGHTA and CDR2 FQGNSA.

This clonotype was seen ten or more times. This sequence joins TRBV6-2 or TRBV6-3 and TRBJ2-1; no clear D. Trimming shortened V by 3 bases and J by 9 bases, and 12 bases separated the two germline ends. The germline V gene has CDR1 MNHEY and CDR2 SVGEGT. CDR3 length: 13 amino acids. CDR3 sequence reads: CASSYSPDGEQFF. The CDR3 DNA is TGTGCCAGCAGTTATTCCCCCGATGGTGAGCAGTTCTTC.

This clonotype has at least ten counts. DNA for the CDR3: TGTGCCAGCAGCCAAGCTATGCGGGTAGAGATGACAGATACGCAGTATTTT. It codes for CASSQAMRVEMTDTQYF. The chain has TRBV4-2 and TRBJ2-3, with D perhaps TRBD2 (5 bases). CDR1 and CDR2 from the germline V gene are LGHNA and YNFKEQ. Trimming took 1 base from V and 3 from J, leaving 17 bases between them. The CDR3 has 17 residues.

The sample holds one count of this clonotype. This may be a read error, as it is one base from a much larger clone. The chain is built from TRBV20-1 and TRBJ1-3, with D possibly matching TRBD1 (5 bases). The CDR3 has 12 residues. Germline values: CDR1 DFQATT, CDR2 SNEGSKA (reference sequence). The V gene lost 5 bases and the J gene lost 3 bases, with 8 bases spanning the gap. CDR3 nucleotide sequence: TGCAGTGCTTCAGGGAGTGGAAACACCATATATTTT. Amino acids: CSASGSGNTIYF.

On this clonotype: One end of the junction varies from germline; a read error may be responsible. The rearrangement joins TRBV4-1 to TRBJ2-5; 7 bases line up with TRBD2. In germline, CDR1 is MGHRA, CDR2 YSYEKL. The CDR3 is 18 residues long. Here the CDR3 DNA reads TGCGCCAGCAGGCAAGGGGCCACGTCTAGCGGAAGAGGGGTGACCCAGTACTTC. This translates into CASRQGATSSGRGVTQYF.

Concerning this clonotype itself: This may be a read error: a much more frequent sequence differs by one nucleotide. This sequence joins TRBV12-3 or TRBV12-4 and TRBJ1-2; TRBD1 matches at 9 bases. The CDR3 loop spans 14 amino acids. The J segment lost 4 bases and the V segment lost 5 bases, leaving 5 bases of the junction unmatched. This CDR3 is CASSRRTGVYGYTF. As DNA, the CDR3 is TGTGCCAGCAGTAGAAGGACAGGGGTCTATGGCTACACCTTC.

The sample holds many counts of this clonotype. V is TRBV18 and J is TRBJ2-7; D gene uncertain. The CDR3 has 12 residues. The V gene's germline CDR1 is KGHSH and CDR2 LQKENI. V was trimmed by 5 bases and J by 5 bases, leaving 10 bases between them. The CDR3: CASSIQGHEQYF. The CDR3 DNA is TGTGCCAGCTCAATCCAAGGCCACGAGCAGTACTTC.

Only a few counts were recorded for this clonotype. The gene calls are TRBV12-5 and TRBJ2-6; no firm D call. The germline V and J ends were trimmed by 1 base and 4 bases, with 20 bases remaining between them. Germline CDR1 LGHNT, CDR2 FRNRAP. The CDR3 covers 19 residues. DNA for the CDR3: TGTGCTAGTGGTTTGGCCTCCGACCTACGGCCGTCCGGGGCCAACGTCCTGACTTTC. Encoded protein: CASGLASDLRPSGANVLTF.

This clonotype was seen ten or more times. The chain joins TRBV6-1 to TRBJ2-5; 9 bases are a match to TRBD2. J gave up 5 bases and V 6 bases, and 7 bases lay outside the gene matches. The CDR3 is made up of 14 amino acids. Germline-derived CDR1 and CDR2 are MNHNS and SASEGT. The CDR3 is CASRLAGVFETQYF. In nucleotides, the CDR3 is TGTGCCAGCAGATTAGCGGGAGTATTTGAGACCCAGTACTTC.

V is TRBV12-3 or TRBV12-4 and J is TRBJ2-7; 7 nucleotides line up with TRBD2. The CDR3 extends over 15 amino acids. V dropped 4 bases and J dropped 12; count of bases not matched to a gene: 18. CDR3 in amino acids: CASSSPWEGNSKPYF. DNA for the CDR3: TGTGCCAGCAGTTCCCCTTGGGAGGGCAACTCCAAGCCGTACTTC.

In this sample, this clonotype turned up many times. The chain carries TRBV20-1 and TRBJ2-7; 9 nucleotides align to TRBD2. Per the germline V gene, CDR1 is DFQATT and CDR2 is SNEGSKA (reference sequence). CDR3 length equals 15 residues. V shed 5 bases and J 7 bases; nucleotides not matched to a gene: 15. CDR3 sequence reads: CSASLSGRTYSEQYF. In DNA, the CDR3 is TGCAGTGCTTCTTTAAGCGGGAGGACCTATTCGGAGCAGTACTTC.

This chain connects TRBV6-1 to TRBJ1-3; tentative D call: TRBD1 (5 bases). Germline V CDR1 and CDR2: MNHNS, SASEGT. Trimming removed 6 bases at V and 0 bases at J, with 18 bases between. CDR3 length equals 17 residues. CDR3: CASRGRGEQNSGNTIYF. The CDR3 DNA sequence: TGTGCCAGCAGGGGGCGGGGAGAGCAAAACTCTGGAAACACCATATATTTT.

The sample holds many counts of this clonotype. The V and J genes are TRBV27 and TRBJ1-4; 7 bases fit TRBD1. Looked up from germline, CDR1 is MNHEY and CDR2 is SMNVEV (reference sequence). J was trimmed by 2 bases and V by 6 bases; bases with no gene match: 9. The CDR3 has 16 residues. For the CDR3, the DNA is TGTGCCAGCAGAAAAGGGGGCGCGGGCACTAATGAAAAACTGTTTTTT. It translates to CASRKGGAGTNEKLFF.

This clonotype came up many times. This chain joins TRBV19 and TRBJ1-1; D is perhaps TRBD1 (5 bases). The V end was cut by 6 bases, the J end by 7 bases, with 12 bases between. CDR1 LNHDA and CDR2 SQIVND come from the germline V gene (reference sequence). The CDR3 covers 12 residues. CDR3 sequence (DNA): TGTGCCAGTAGACAGGACGGCCTTGAAGCTTTCTTT. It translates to CASRQDGLEAFF.

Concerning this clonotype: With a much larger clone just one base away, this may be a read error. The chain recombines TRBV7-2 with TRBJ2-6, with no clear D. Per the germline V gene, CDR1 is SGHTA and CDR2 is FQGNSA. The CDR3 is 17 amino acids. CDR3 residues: CARSLDRQSSGANVLTF. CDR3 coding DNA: TGTGCCAGAAGCTTAGATCGCCAAAGCTCTGGGGCCAACGTCCTGACTTTC.